This entry features one T cell receptor (beta chain) sequence. Its antigen is as yet unknown. This sample is part of a study of graft-versus-host responses after intestinal transplantation. The repertoire was sequenced with immunoSEQ multiplex PCR; TCRdb's copy has only in-frame clones and lacks some. The repertoire holds around 90,000 clones, with 85% to 95% as singletons. The CDR3 has 14 amino acids. The V segment lost 4 bases and the J segment 2 bases; nucleotides outside the gene matches: 5. Germline values: CDR1 SEHNR, CDR2 FQNEAQ (reference sequence). V gene TRBV7-9 combines with J gene TRBJ2-7; 7 bases map to TRBD1. The sequencing here drew on unstimulated CD8+ T cells sorted from spleen or lymph node cells, taken before transplant. The TCR sequence derives from a human donor who was the organ donor for an intestinal transplant. DNA of the CDR3: TGTGCCAGCAGCTCCCCCGGGACAGCCTACGAGCAGTACTTC. This gives the protein CASSSPGTAYEQYF.